The next 28 T cell receptor beta chains were all read from a single sample in a study of read filtering for tumor transcriptome and immune sequencing. The library was built from around 0.4 ug RNA with molecular barcoded adaptors for alpha/delta and beta/gamma chains. Using its own MiXCR run on the reads, TCRdb lists one record per CDR3 protein. The sample includes some 48,000 distinct CDR3 sequences, roughly a fifth of them seen just once. Sequencing was carried out using a population of CD138-negative cells sorted from bone marrow. The source of these receptors is a donor aged 40 or older with multiple myeloma.

This chain connects TRBV5-1 to TRBJ1-4; TRBD1 aligns across 9 bases. This CDR3 contains 18 residues. V was pared by 4 bases and J by 0 bases, with 10 bases of the junction left unmatched. CDR1 is SGHRS and CDR2 is YFSETQ in the germline V gene. CDR3 protein: CASSTGTGFTATNEKLFF. DNA of the CDR3: TGCGCCAGCAGCACCGGGACAGGGTTTACTGCAACTAATGAAAAACTGTTTTTT. Combining the CDR3 with reference TRBV5-1 and TRBJ1-4 gives the whole variable domain KAGVTQTPRYLIKTRGQQVTLSCSPISGHRSVSWYQQTPGQGLQFLFEYFSETQRNKGNFPGRFSGRQFSNSRSEMNVSTLELGDSALYLCASSTGTGFTATNEKLFFGSGTQLSVL.

This clonotype has just one count. An end of the junction does not agree with germline; a read error may underlie this. V usage is TRBV4-3 and J usage is TRBJ1-4; no reliable D call. Germline V gives CDR1 LGHNA, CDR2 YSLEER. The CDR3 extends over 16 amino acids. CDR3 loop: CVSSQVSPLEGEKLFF. As DNA, the CDR3 is TGCGTCAGCAGCCAAGTGAGCCCCCTCGAAGGTGAAAAACTGTTTTTT.

At least ten counts were recorded for this clonotype. This rearrangement joins TRBV20-1 to TRBJ2-2; D ambiguous. This CDR3 contains 14 residues. V dropped 0 bases and J dropped 1 base, with 6 bases sitting between them. Germline V gene lookup returns CDR1 DFQATT and CDR2 SNEGSKA (reference sequence). The CDR3 region has the DNA TGCAGTGCTAGAGATAACAGGAACACCGGGGAGCTGTTTTTT. Translation: CSARDNRNTGELFF.

Regarding this clonotype: One end of the junction varies from germline; a read error may be responsible. The chain has TRBV7-9 and TRBJ2-1, with 10 bases aligning to TRBD2. This CDR3 is built from 15 residues. CDR1 and CDR2 (germline): SEHNR, FQNEAQ (reference sequence). CDR3 loop: CVSSLGSGRFNEQFF. CDR3 bases: TGTGTCAGCAGCTTAGGTAGCGGGAGGTTCAATGAGCAGTTCTTC.

This clonotype has just one count. A much larger clonotype is one base distant, so this may be a read error. As the CDR3 is not closed by the conserved phenylalanine or tryptophan, this likely results from a read error. The chain combines TRBV5-1 with TRBJ2-5; maybe TRBD1 (6 bases). Trimming took 4 bases from V and 4 from J, leaving 14 bases between them. This CDR3 is built from 14 residues. In germline, CDR1 is SGHRS, CDR2 YFSETQ. The CDR3 sequence: CASSTGQSTETQYY. Written as DNA, the CDR3 is TGCGCCAGCAGCACCGGACAGTCGACAGAGACCCAGTACTAC.

Many counts were recorded for this clonotype. V usage is TRBV12-3 or TRBV12-4 and J usage is TRBJ1-5; TRBD1 might be the D (6 bases). The CDR3 runs to 13 residues. V gave up 6 bases and J gave up 4 bases, with 10 bases separating them. The CDR3 spells CASRTGRNQPQHF. CDR3 sequence (DNA): TGTGCCAGCAGGACAGGAAGAAATCAGCCCCAGCATTTT.

There are a few counts of this clonotype. The genes are TRBV5-1 and TRBJ2-2, with D possibly being TRBD2 (7 bases). This CDR3 is 15 amino acids long. The germline V gene has CDR1 SGHRS and CDR2 YFSETQ. Between the trimmed V and J ends, which lost 3 bases and 3 bases, there was a span of 12 bases. CDR3 in DNA: TGCGCCAGCAGCTCCGGGGGGCCGGACACCGGGGAGCTGTTTTTT. This sequence encodes CASSSGGPDTGELFF. The whole variable domain, remainder taken from reference TRBV5-1 and TRBJ2-2, is KAGVTQTPRYLIKTRGQQVTLSCSPISGHRSVSWYQQTPGQGLQFLFEYFSETQRNKGNFPGRFSGRQFSNSRSEMNVSTLELGDSALYLCASSSGGPDTGELFFGEGSRLTVL.

This clonotype showed up just once. With a much larger clone just one base away, this may be a read error. The rearrangement uses TRBV6-2 or TRBV6-3 and TRBJ2-5; D is undetermined. V lost 5 bases to trimming and J lost 0 bases, with 13 bases between them. Germline values: CDR1 MNHEY, CDR2 SVGEGT. There are 15 residues in the CDR3. As DNA, the CDR3 is TGTGCCAGCAGTGTACTCGGACGGGACCAAGAGACCCAGTACTTC. Protein product: CASSVLGRDQETQYF.

This clonotype was found many times. The chain is built from TRBV5-4 and TRBJ2-1; a possible D gene is TRBD2 (7 bases). The germline V gene has CDR1 SGHNT and CDR2 YYREEE (reference sequence). The CDR3 contains 15 residues. The V end was cut by 0 bases, the J end by 9 bases, with 16 bases between. DNA of the CDR3: TGTGCCAGCAGCTTGGGGGGGGGGCCCAATGTTGAGCAGTTCTTC. Translation gives CASSLGGGPNVEQFF.

This clonotype was found many times. The rearrangement uses TRBV7-2 and TRBJ2-1; 7 bases match TRBD2. Germline V CDR1 and CDR2: SGHTA, FQGNSA. The CDR3 runs 15 residues. J gave up 2 bases and V 3 bases, and 4 bases lay outside the gene matches. CDR3 DNA sequence: TGTGCCAGCAGCTTTGGGAGCGGGACCTACAATGAGCAGTTCTTC. Its protein product is CASSFGSGTYNEQFF. The whole variable domain, remainder taken from reference TRBV7-2 and TRBJ2-1, is GAGVSQSPSNKVTEKGKDVELRCDPISGHTALYWYRQSLGQGLEFLIYFQGNSAPDKSGLPSDRFSAERTGGSVSTLTIQRTQQEDSAVYLCASSFGSGTYNEQFFGPGTRLTVL.

This clonotype turned up a few times. It is likely a read error: a sequence one base away is far more abundant. V and J are TRBV7-9 and TRBJ2-4, with 7 bases lining up with TRBD1. The J call may be in error: the DNA end matches TRBJ2-3 better. This CDR3 spans 15 amino acids. From germline, CDR1 is SEHNR and CDR2 FQNEAQ (reference sequence). This CDR3 reads CASSSHTARTGTQYF. The CDR3 nucleotides are TGTGCCAGCAGCTCCCACACCGCTAGGACAGGTACGCAGTATTTT.

The rearrangement links TRBV29-1 to TRBJ2-1; D gene ambiguous. Germline CDR1 is SQVTM and CDR2 is ANQGSEA. The V end lost 3 bases, the J end lost 0 bases, and 9 bases lay between the germline ends. The CDR3 sequence is 14 residues long. CDR3 loop: CSVDHIHSYNEQFF. CDR3 DNA sequence: TGCAGCGTTGATCACATCCACTCCTACAATGAGCAGTTCTTC.

The table lists this clonotype with many counts. The V call is TRBV5-1, the J call TRBJ2-1, with TRBD2 identical over 11 bases. Per germline, CDR1 SGHRS and CDR2 YFSETQ. There are 16 residues in the CDR3. Losses at the gene ends were 4 bases for V and 5 bases for J; bases not matched to a gene: 8. This CDR3 is CASSTQTGLADNEQFF. CDR3 in DNA: TGCGCCAGCAGCACCCAAACGGGACTAGCGGACAATGAGCAGTTCTTC.

There are many counts of this clonotype. J is TRBJ2-3 and V is TRBV29-1; 7 bases agree with TRBD2. CDR3 length: 12 amino acids. With V trimmed by 5 bases and J by 4 bases, 3 bases remained unmatched. Germline V gives CDR1 SQVTM, CDR2 ANQGSEA. CDR3 amino acids: CSVSGASDTQYF. The CDR3 bases are TGCAGCGTTAGCGGGGCATCAGATACGCAGTATTTT.

This clonotype has a count of ten or more. The chain joins TRBV20-1 to TRBJ2-1, with D possibly matching TRBD1 (6 bases). V dropped 2 bases and J dropped 0 bases, with 14 bases sitting between them. The CDR3 spans 16 residues. The germline gives CDR1 DFQATT, CDR2 SNEGSKA (reference sequence). CDR3 region: CSARPGHSSSYNEQFF. For the CDR3, the DNA is TGCAGTGCTAGACCGGGACACTCAAGCTCCTACAATGAGCAGTTCTTC.

This clonotype was seen many times. The genes are TRBV7-9 and TRBJ2-3; a possible D gene is TRBD1 (6 bases). Trimming took 4 bases from V and 2 from J, leaving 16 bases between them. CDR1 is SEHNR and CDR2 is FQNEAQ in the germline V gene (reference sequence). This CDR3 region has 16 residues. The CDR3 loop is CASSSTARDTTDTQYF. The DNA for the CDR3 is TGTGCCAGCAGCTCAACCGCGAGGGACACCACAGATACGCAGTATTTT.

This clonotype was recorded at least ten times. The V and J genes are TRBV11-2 and TRBJ2-3, with D uncertain. Germline lookup yields CDR1 SGHAT and CDR2 FQNNGV. V shed 1 base and J shed 2 bases, with 7 bases lying between them. The CDR3 sequence is 14 residues long. Here the CDR3 reads CASSLALSTDTQYF. CDR3 DNA: TGTGCCAGCAGCTTAGCACTCTCCACAGATACGCAGTATTTT. The full variable domain, in which reference TRBV11-2 and TRBJ2-3 provide the parts outside the CDR3, is EAGVAQSPRYKIIEKRQSVAFWCNPISGHATLYWYQQILGQGPKLLIQFQNNGVVDDSQLPKDRFSAERLKGVDSTLKIQPAKLEDSAVYLCASSLALSTDTQYFGPGTRLTVL.

In its sample, this clonotype was seen a few times. The V and J genes are TRBV29-1 and TRBJ1-1; the D gene is possibly TRBD1 (6 bases). Germline values: CDR1 SQVTM, CDR2 ANQGSEA. V gave up 8 bases and J gave up 2 bases, with 18 bases separating them. The CDR3 contains 14 residues. CDR3 region: CSPTGAGGNTEAFF. The DNA of the CDR3 is TGCAGCCCGACGGGGGCTGGGGGTAACACTGAAGCTTTCTTT.

In regard to this clonotype: Possible read error: a much larger clone is one base away. This chain connects TRBV19 to TRBJ2-1; 7 bases fit TRBD2. V shed 5 bases and J 0 bases; nucleotides not matched to a gene: 4. This CDR3 region has 15 residues. Per the germline V gene, CDR1 is LNHDA and CDR2 is SQIVND (reference sequence). This chain's CDR3 is CASSDGGSSYNEQFF. The DNA for the CDR3 is TGTGCCAGTAGTGACGGCGGGAGCTCCTACAATGAGCAGTTCTTC.

This clonotype was recorded many times. The chain links TRBV19 to TRBJ2-7; 9 nucleotides align to TRBD2. After removal of 7 bases from V and 7 bases from J, the junction contained 8 bases not matched to a gene. Germline CDR1 and CDR2: LNHDA and SQIVND (reference sequence). This CDR3 is built from 13 residues. The CDR3 here is CASNLREGSEQYF. The CDR3 DNA reads TGTGCCAGTAATTTGCGGGAGGGGAGTGAGCAGTACTTC.

This clonotype has at least ten counts. This chain uses TRBV5-1 with TRBJ2-5; 9 bases match TRBD1. V gave up 4 bases and J gave up 4 bases; unmatched junction bases: 8. Germline-derived CDR1 and CDR2 are SGHRS and YFSETQ. This CDR3 contains 15 residues. The CDR3 sequence is CASSARTGDAETQYF. The CDR3 DNA is TGCGCCAGCAGCGCAAGGACAGGGGATGCAGAGACCCAGTACTTC.

This clonotype appeared many times. This chain connects TRBV7-2 to TRBJ2-6, with D possibly TRBD1 on 6 matching bases. In germline, CDR1 is SGHTA, CDR2 FQGNSA. The V gene lost 5 bases and the J gene lost 2 bases, with 13 bases spanning the gap. The CDR3 is 16 residues long. CDR3 DNA sequence: TGTGCCAGCAGCCGGACAGTTTCGGCTGGGGCCAACGTCCTGACTTTC. Translation gives CASSRTVSAGANVLTF.

This clonotype was detected only once. A much larger clone sits a single nucleotide away, making a read error possible. The rearrangement uses TRBV7-8 and TRBJ2-1, with D perhaps TRBD2 (5 bases). Germline loops: CDR1 SGHVS, CDR2 FQNEAQ. The germline V and J ends were trimmed by 8 bases and 9 bases, with 17 bases remaining between them. CDR3 size: 13 residues. CDR3 loop: CASGISMGSEQFF. The CDR3 DNA sequence: TGTGCCAGCGGCATAAGCATGGGGAGTGAGCAGTTCTTC.

The CDR3 DNA reads TGCAGTGCTAGAGAACCCCCCTTCCCAGAGACCCAGTACTTC. As protein: CSAREPPFPETQYF. V and J are TRBV20-1 and TRBJ2-5; no clear D. This CDR3 contains 14 residues. Deletions cut 0 bases from V and 4 bases from J, with 12 bases between. The V gene's germline CDR1 is DFQATT and CDR2 SNEGSKA (reference sequence).

In regard to this clonotype: A clone one base away is much larger, so this may be a read error. This chain links TRBV7-9 with TRBJ1-4, with a weak D call TRBD1 (5 bases). The CDR3 loop spans 12 amino acids. The germline CDR1 and CDR2 sequences are SEHNR and FQNEAQ (reference sequence). V was clipped by 5 bases and J by 8 bases, with 9 bases between them. The CDR3 DNA reads as TGTGCCAGCAGCGACAGACAGGAAAAACTGTTTTTT. This encodes CASSDRQEKLFF. Full variable domain (outside the CDR3, taken from reference TRBV7-9 and TRBJ1-4): DTGVSQNPRHKITKRGQNVTFRCDPISEHNRLYWYRQTLGQGPEFLTYFQNEAQLEKSRLLSDRFSAERPKGSFSTLEIQRTEQGDSAMYLCASSDRQEKLFFGSGTQLSVL.

The table lists this clonotype with many counts. V usage is TRBV5-1 and J usage is TRBJ1-1; 8 nucleotides line up with TRBD1. The CDR3 is 16 amino acids. V shed 4 bases and J 3 bases; nucleotides not matched to a gene: 11. CDR1 SGHRS and CDR2 YFSETQ come from the germline V gene. The CDR3 spells CASSLAGQAAYTEAFF. The CDR3 DNA follows: TGCGCCAGCAGCCTCGCGGGACAGGCCGCCTACACTGAAGCTTTCTTT.

At least ten counts were recorded for this clonotype. This sequence joins TRBV27 and TRBJ2-5; D gene ambiguous. The CDR3 runs to 13 residues. Trimming removed 3 bases from V and 3 bases from J, with 8 bases in between. Per the germline V gene, CDR1 is MNHEY and CDR2 is SMNVEV (reference sequence). In nucleotides, the CDR3 is TGTGCCAGCAGTTTTACCGAGAAAGAGACCCAGTACTTC. It encodes CASSFTEKETQYF.

This clonotype is categorized as medium-sized. V is TRBV6-5 and J is TRBJ2-7; TRBD1 or TRBD2 may be the D gene (5 bases each). Trimming stripped 7 bases from V and 4 bases from J, with 14 bases between. This CDR3 spans 13 amino acids. Germline V gene data show CDR1 as MNHEY and CDR2 as SVGAGI. In nucleotides, the CDR3 is TGTGCCAGCACTCCGCCTGGGGGATACGAGCAGTACTTC. It encodes CASTPPGGYEQYF.